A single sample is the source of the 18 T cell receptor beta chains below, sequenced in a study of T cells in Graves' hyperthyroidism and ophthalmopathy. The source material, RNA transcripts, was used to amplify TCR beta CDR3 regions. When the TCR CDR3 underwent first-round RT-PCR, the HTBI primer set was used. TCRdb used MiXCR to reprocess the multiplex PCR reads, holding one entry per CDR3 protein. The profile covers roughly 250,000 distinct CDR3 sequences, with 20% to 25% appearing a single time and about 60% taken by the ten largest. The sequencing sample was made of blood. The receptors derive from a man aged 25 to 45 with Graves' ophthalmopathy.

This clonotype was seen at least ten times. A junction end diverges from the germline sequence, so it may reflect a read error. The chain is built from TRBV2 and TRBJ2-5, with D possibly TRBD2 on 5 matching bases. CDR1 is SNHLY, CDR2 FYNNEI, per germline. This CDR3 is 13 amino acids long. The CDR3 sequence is CASREGLQETQYF. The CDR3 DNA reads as TGTGCCAGCAGGGAAGGACTTCAAGAGACCCAGTACTTC.

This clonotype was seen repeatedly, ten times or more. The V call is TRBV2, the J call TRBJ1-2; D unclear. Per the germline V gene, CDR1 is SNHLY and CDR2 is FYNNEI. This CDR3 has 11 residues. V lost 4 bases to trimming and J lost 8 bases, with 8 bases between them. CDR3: CASSGGGGYTF. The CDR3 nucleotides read TGTGCCAGCAGTGGGGGTGGGGGCTACACCTTC.

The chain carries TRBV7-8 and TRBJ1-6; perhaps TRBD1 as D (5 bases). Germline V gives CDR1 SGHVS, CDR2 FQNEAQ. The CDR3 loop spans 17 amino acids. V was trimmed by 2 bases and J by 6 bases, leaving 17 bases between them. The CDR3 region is CASSLLYPGSLNSPLHF. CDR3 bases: TGTGCCAGCAGCTTACTTTACCCAGGGAGCCTTAATTCACCCCTCCACTTT.

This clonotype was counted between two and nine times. CDR3: CASRRVSNQPQHF. The DNA of the CDR3 is TGTGCCAGTAGACGGGTTAGCAATCAGCCCCAGCATTTT. The chain couples TRBV19 to TRBJ1-5, with D uncertain. From germline, CDR1 is LNHDA and CDR2 SQIVND (reference sequence). This CDR3 contains 13 residues. Trimming left V 6 bases short and J 0 bases short, with 6 bases between.

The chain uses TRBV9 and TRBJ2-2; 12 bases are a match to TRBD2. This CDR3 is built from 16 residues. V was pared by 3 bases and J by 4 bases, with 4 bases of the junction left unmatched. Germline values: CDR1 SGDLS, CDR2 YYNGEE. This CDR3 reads CASSAPSGRATGELFF. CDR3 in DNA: TGTGCCAGCAGCGCTCCTAGCGGGAGGGCCACCGGGGAGCTGTTTTTT.

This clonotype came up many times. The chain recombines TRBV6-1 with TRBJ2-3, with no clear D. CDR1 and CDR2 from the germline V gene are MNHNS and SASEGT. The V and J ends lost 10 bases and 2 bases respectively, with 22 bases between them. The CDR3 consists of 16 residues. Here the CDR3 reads CATGVPPLGYTDTQYF. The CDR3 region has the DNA TGTGCCACTGGGGTTCCCCCTCTGGGATACACAGATACGCAGTATTTT.

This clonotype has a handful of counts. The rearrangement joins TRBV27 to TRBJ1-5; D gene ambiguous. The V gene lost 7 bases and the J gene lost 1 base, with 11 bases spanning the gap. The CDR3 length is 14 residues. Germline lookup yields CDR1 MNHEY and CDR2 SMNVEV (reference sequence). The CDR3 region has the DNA TGTGCCAGCAAGATGGGGTCAAGCAATCAGCCCCAGCATTTT. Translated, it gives CASKMGSSNQPQHF.

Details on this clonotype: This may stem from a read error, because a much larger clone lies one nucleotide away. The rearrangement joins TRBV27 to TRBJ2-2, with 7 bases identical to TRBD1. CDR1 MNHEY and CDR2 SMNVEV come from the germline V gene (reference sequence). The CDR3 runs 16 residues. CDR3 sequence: CASSLTGTVNIGELFF. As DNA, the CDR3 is TGTGCCAGCAGTTTAACTGGGACAGTTAACATCGGGGAGCTGTTTTTT.

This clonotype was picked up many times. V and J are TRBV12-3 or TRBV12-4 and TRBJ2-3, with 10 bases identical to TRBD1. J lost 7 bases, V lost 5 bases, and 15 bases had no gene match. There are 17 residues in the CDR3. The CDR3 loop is CASSTTGGINRFHTQYF. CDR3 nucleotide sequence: TGTGCCAGCAGTACGACAGGGGGCATAAATCGATTTCATACGCAGTATTTT.

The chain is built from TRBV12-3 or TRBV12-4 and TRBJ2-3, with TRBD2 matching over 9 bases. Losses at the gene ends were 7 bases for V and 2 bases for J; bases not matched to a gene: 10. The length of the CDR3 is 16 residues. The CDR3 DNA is TGTGCCAGCACTTCTCGAGCGGGAGGAGACACAGATACGCAGTATTTT. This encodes CASTSRAGGDTDTQYF.

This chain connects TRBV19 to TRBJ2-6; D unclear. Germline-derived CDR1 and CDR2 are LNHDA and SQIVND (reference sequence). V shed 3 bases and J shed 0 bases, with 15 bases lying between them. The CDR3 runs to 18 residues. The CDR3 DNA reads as TGTGCCAGTAGTATGATAGGAAAAACCCACTCTGGGGCCAACGTCCTGACTTTC. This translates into CASSMIGKTHSGANVLTF.

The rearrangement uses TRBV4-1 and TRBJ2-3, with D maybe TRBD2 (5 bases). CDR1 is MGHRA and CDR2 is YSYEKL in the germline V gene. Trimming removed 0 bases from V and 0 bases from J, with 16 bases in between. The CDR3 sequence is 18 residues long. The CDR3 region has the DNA TGCGCCAGCAGCCAAGAGGGAGTGTTCCCAACTAGCACAGATACGCAGTATTTT. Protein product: CASSQEGVFPTSTDTQYF.

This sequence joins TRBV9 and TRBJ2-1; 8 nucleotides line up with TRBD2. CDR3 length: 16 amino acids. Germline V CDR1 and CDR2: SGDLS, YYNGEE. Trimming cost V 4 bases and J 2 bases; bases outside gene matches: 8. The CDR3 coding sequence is TGTGCCAGCAGCCCCGTGGGCGGGAGGACCTACAATGAGCAGTTCTTC. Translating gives CASSPVGGRTYNEQFF.

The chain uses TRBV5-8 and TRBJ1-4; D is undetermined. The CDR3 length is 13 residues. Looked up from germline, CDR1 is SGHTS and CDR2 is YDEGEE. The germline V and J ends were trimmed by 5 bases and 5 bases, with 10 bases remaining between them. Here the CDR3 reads CASRPDPNEKLFF. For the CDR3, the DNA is TGTGCCAGCAGACCGGACCCCAATGAAAAACTGTTTTTT.

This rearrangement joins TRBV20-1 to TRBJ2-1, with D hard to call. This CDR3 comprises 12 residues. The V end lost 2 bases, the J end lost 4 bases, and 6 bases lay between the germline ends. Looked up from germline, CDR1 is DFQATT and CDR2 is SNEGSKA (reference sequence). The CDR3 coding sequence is TGCAGTGCTAGACCCAAATACAATGAGCAGTTCTTC. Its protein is CSARPKYNEQFF.

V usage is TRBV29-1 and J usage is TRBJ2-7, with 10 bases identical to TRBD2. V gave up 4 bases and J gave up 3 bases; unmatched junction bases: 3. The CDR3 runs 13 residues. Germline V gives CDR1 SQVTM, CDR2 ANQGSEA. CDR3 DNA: TGCAGCGTTGGGCTAGCGGGAGACTACGAGCAGTACTTC. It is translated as CSVGLAGDYEQYF.

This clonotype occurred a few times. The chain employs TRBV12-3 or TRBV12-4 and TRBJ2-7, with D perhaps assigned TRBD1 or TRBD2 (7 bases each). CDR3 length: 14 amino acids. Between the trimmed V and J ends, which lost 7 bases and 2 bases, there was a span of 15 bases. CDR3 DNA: TGTGCCAGCACCCAGGGGGGGGCTCCCTACGAGCAGTACTTC. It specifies CASTQGGAPYEQYF.

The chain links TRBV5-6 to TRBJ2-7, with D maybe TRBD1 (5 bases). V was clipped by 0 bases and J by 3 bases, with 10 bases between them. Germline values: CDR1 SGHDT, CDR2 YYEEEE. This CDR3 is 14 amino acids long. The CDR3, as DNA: TGTGCCAGCAGCTTGGTAGGACAAAACTACGAGCAGTACTTC. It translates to CASSLVGQNYEQYF.